This T cell receptor beta chain originates from a study of cytomegalovirus exposure and HLA in healthy donors. Study outcomes and limitations: Cytomegalovirus-associated status was assigned to 164 TCR beta chains.

Points on this clone: What it binds is not known.

Likely unrecorded immune exposures existed in these nominally healthy donors. Researchers ran the PCR with 60 Vbeta and 13 Jbeta primers. Assay: immunoSEQ multiplex PCR; the TCRdb copy retains only in-frame clones and omits some. The sample holds 80,000 or so clones, under 70% seen once. The germline V gene has CDR1 PRHDT and CDR2 FYEKMQ (reference sequence). CDR3 length: 18 residues. Trimming took 5 bases from V and 0 from J, leaving 22 bases between them. The V and J genes are TRBV13 and TRBJ1-1, with D possibly matching TRBD1 (5 bases). Sequenced: PBMCs. This clonotype was obtained from a man aged 25-40 years in good health and CMV-seropositive. In DNA form, the CDR3 reads TGTGCCAGCAGCCCGACGGGAGACAGAGATTCCATGAACACTGAAGCTTTCTTT. Translation: CASSPTGDRDSMNTEAFF.